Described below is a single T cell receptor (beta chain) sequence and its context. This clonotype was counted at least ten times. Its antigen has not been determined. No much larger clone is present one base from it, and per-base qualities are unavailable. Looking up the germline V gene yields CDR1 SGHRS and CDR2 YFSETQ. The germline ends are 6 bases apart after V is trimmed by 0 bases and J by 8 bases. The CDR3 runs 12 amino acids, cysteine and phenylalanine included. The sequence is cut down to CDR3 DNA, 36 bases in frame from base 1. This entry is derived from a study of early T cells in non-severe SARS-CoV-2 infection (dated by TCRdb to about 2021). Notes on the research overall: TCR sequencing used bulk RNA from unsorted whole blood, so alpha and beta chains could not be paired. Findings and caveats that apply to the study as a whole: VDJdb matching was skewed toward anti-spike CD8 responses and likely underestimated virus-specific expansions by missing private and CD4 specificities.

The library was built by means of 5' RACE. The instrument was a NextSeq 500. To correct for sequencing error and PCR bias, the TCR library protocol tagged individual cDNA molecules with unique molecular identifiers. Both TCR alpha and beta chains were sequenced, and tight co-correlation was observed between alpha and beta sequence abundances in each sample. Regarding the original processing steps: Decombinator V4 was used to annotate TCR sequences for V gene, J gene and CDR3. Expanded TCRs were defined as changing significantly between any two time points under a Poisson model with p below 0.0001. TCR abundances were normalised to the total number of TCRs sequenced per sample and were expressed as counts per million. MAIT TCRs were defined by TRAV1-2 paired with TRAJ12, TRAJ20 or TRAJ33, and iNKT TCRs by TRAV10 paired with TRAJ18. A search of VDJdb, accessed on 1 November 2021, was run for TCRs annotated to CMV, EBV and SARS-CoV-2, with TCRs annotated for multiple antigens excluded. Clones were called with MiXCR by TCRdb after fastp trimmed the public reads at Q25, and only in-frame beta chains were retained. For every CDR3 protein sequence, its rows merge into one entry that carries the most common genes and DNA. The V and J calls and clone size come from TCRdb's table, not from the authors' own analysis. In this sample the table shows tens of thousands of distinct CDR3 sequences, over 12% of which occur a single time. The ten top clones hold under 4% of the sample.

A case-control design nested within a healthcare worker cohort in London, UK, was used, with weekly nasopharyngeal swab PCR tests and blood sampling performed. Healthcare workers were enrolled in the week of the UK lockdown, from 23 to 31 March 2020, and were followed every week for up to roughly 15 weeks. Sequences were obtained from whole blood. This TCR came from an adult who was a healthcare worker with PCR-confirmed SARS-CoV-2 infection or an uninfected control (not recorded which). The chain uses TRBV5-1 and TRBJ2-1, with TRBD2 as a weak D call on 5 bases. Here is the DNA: TGCGCCAGCAGCTTGGGGAGGTATGAGCAGTTCTTC. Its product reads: CASSLGRYEQFF.